This note documents a single TCR beta chain sequence. This sample was included in a study of OX40 agonist ivuxolimab in advanced cancers. Libraries were prepared by immunoSEQ multiplex PCR; TCRdb keeps only in-frame clonotypes and omits some of them. This repertoire shows tens of thousands of clones, around four fifths found once; its top ten account for around 1.7%. V trimming: 5 bases; J trimming: 2 bases; junction bases outside the gene matches: 7. The germline CDR1 and CDR2 sequences are SSHAT and FNYEAQ (reference sequence). The CDR3 is 15 amino acids. V and J are TRBV7-7 and TRBJ2-5, with 8 bases that match TRBD1. This receptor was taken from an adult with an advanced solid tumor such as melanoma, head and neck, liver or kidney cancer. The sample consisted of CD4+ or CD8+ T cells sorted from blood, taken in a trial of the OX40 agonist ivuxolimab. The CDR3 region has the DNA TGTGCCAGCAGCCCCGCGGACAGGGTTCAAGAGACCCAGTACTTC. This encodes CASSPADRVQETQYF.